A selection of T cell receptor beta chains follows, all from one sample in a study of shared clonotypes between healthy human individuals. The data were produced by immunoSEQ multiplex PCR, yet TCRdb's version contains in-frame clones alone and is incomplete. The table shows over 1.4 million clones, with around 95% occurring only once. The sequencing input was naive CD4+ T cells sorted from blood. The receptors originated from a man between 25 and 39 years old in good health. CDR3s include the opening cysteine and the closing phenylalanine or tryptophan. The D gene is left open where the match is weak. Size tells how often a clone was seen (once, few, many) or the class of an expanded clone, and some rows leave it out.

d_gene	abundance	v_gene	j_gene	CDR3aa	CDR3nt
TRBD2	-	TRBV18	TRBJ2-3	CASSPGLAGLIGRGDTQYF	TGTGCCAGCTCACCGGGACTAGCGGGCTTGATTGGAAGGGGAGATACGCAGTATTTT
-	-	TRBV18	TRBJ2-7	CASSRTAYEQYF	TGTGCCAGCTCAAGGACTGCCTACGAGCAGTACTTC
-	-	TRBV14	TRBJ1-2	CASSPQSRYGYTF	TGTGCCAGCAGCCCCCAATCGCGTTATGGCTACACCTTC
-	once	TRBV2	TRBJ2-5	CASGRDRQETQYF	TGTGCCAGCGGAAGAGACAGACAAGAGACCCAGTACTTC
-	-	TRBV5-1	TRBJ1-4	CASRGQGTNEKLFF	TGCGCCAGCAGGGGCCAGGGAACTAATGAAAAACTGTTTTTT
-	-	TRBV19	TRBJ1-1	CASSTPSGEAFF	TGTGCCAGTAGCACTCCCTCAGGTGAAGCTTTCTTT
-	-	TRBV6-5	TRBJ2-7	CASSPHRQTYEQYF	TGTGCCAGCAGCCCCCATCGACAGACCTACGAGCAGTACTTC
-	-	TRBV6-6	TRBJ2-7	CASSTGYPYEQYF	TGTGCCAGCAGTACAGGCTACCCCTACGAGCAGTACTTC
TRBD2	-	TRBV6-5	TRBJ2-1	CASSYSWTSGYNEQFF	TGTGCCAGCAGTTACTCCTGGACTAGCGGTTACAATGAGCAGTTCTTC
TRBD2	-	TRBV6-1	TRBJ2-5	CASSELWLAEETQYF	TGTGCCAGCAGTGAGTTATGGCTAGCGGAAGAGACCCAGTACTTC
TRBD1	-	TRBV5-1	TRBJ2-3	CASSLGETGATDTQYF	TGCGCCAGCAGCTTGGGCGAGACAGGGGCGACAGATACGCAGTATTTT
-	-	TRBV9	TRBJ1-2	CASSREAGYLGGYTF	TGTGCCAGCAGCCGCGAGGCGGGGTATTTAGGTGGCTACACCTTC
-	-	TRBV10-3	TRBJ2-1	CAISRGQTIDNEQFF	TGTGCCATCAGTCGAGGACAAACCATTGACAATGAGCAGTTCTTC
TRBD2	-	TRBV5-5	TRBJ2-7	CASSFQPLRRTSESYEQYF	TGTGCCAGCAGCTTTCAGCCCCTAAGGAGGACTAGCGAGTCCTACGAGCAGTACTTC
-	-	TRBV5-1	TRBJ2-1	CASSATAGRYEQFF	TGCGCCAGCAGTGCAACAGCGGGTCGGTATGAGCAGTTCTTC